This TCR beta chain stems from a study of beta chain features in type 1 diabetes. Overall study findings and caveats: In every one of the four CD4+ subsets, TCRB CDR3s were moderately but significantly shorter in Type 1 diabetes patients.

The whole isolated RNA underwent reverse transcription, so sequencing captured expressed TCRB transcripts. Libraries were prepared by immunoSEQ multiplex PCR; TCRdb keeps only in-frame clonotypes and omits some of them. The data show 300,000 to 350,000 clones, with around 9.7% seen just once and 1% held by the top ten. Germline CDR1 and CDR2: DFQATT and SNEGSKA (reference sequence). V lost 7 bases to trimming and J lost 2 bases, with 2 bases between them. The CDR3 is 10 residues long. This clone was seen more than once but under ten times. The antigen remains undetermined. This sequence was found in a man aged 25-40 years with type 1 diabetes. The specimen was central memory CD4+ T cells from blood. The rearrangement links TRBV20-1 to TRBJ2-2; D unclear. As DNA, the CDR3 is TGCAGTGTAAACACCGGGGAGCTGTTTTTT. This translates into CSVNTGELFF.